The 14 T cell receptor beta chains listed next were all sequenced from one sample in a study of blood T cell repertoires in COVID-19. Measured with immunoSEQ multiplex PCR; TCRdb has only the in-frame clones, and not every one. The data hold tens of thousands of clones, with about 88% observed a single time. The sample comprised peripheral blood. All receptors come from a man aged 80 or over with active or convalescent COVID-19.

The V call is TRBV29-1, the J call TRBJ2-5; D assignment may be TRBD1 or TRBD2 (6 bases each). The CDR3 extends over 12 amino acids. V was pared by 7 bases and J by 1 base, with 10 bases between. The germline CDR1 and CDR2 sequences are SQVTM and ANQGSEA. The CDR3 spells CSGGASQETQYF. The CDR3 DNA follows: TGCAGCGGGGGGGCTAGCCAAGAGACCCAGTACTTC.

This chain joins TRBV27 and TRBJ2-1; a possible D gene is TRBD1 (5 bases). This CDR3 contains 15 residues. Trimming left V 8 bases short and J 7 bases short, with 21 bases between. Germline V gene lookup returns CDR1 MNHEY and CDR2 SMNVEV (reference sequence). CDR3 sequence reads: CASSLQGKGWNEQFF. The DNA for the CDR3 is TGTGCCAGCTCATTACAAGGGAAGGGGTGGAATGAGCAGTTCTTC.

The chain combines TRBV30 with TRBJ1-3, with 9 bases fitting TRBD1. Trimming cost V 5 bases and J 2 bases; bases outside gene matches: 7. Germline V gene lookup returns CDR1 GTSNPN and CDR2 SVGIG (reference sequence). The CDR3 length is 15 residues. DNA of the CDR3: TGTGCCTGGGAAACAGGGGGCGCGGCTGGAAACACCATATATTTT. Translated, it gives CAWETGGAAGNTIYF.

The chain has TRBV19 and TRBJ1-2; 7 nucleotides match TRBD1. The germline gives CDR1 LNHDA, CDR2 SQIVND (reference sequence). The CDR3 consists of 16 residues. With 8 bases clipped from V and 1 base from J, the junction kept 13 bases outside the gene matches. CDR3 region: CASRRPGTVNNYGYTF. In nucleotides, the CDR3 is TGTGCCAGTCGCCGCCCCGGGACAGTGAATAACTATGGCTACACCTTC.

This clone was seen only once. The V call is TRBV29-1, the J call TRBJ1-3; D is possibly TRBD1 (5 bases). Germline-derived CDR1 and CDR2 are SQVTM and ANQGSEA. V lost 2 bases and J 0 bases, leaving 8 bases between the germline ends. The CDR3 runs 14 residues. The CDR3 spells CSVEKQASGNTIYF. CDR3 coding DNA: TGCAGCGTTGAAAAACAGGCCTCTGGAAACACCATATATTTT.

The genes are TRBV24-1 and TRBJ1-1; D gene ambiguous. CDR3 length: 13 amino acids. Germline loops: CDR1 KGHDR, CDR2 SFDVKD. Trimming took 7 bases from V and 1 from J, leaving 9 bases between them. The CDR3 sequence: CATRAAQNTEAFF. Here the CDR3 DNA reads TGTGCCACCAGGGCCGCTCAGAACACTGAAGCTTTCTTT.

V is TRBV27 and J is TRBJ1-4, with 8 bases fitting TRBD1. The CDR3 spans 18 residues. Per the germline V gene, CDR1 is MNHEY and CDR2 is SMNVEV (reference sequence). With V trimmed by 5 bases and J by 0 bases, 11 bases remained unmatched. The CDR3 loop reads CASSPDRGLPSTNEKLFF. The CDR3 DNA reads TGTGCCAGCAGTCCAGACAGGGGACTACCGTCAACTAATGAAAAACTGTTTTTT.

This clone has only one observation. The rearrangement uses TRBV6-6 and TRBJ2-1; 9 bases are shared with TRBD1. The V gene's germline CDR1 is MNHNY and CDR2 SVGAGI (reference sequence). CDR3 length equals 19 residues. V dropped 5 bases and J dropped 0; count of bases not matched to a gene: 14. The CDR3 sequence is CASSRPGQGLGSSYNEQFF. In DNA form, the CDR3 reads TGTGCCAGCAGTCGACCGGGACAGGGTCTTGGAAGCTCCTACAATGAGCAGTTCTTC.

The chain recombines TRBV11-2 with TRBJ1-1; TRBD1 might be the D (5 bases). Germline V gene data show CDR1 as SGHAT and CDR2 as FQNNGV. This CDR3 is 17 amino acids long. V was cut by 1 base and J by 2 bases, with 17 bases left in between. The CDR3 sequence is CASSLGYRLGGNTEAFF. CDR3 in DNA: TGTGCCAGCAGCTTAGGCTACAGATTGGGGGGAAACACTGAAGCTTTCTTT.

The chain couples TRBV20-1 to TRBJ1-3; D unresolved. CDR1 is DFQATT and CDR2 is SNEGSKA in the germline V gene (reference sequence). The CDR3 runs to 11 residues. With 4 bases removed from V and 3 bases from J, the gap between germline ends came to 4 bases. CDR3 coding DNA: TGCAGTGCTATATATGGAAACACCATATATTTT. This translates into CSAIYGNTIYF.

V usage is TRBV11-2 and J usage is TRBJ2-2; TRBD1 matches 8 bases. The J segment lost 6 bases and the V segment lost 5 bases, leaving 11 bases of the junction unmatched. The CDR3 is 16 residues long. The germline V gene encodes CDR1 SGHAT and CDR2 FQNNGV. The CDR3 DNA reads TGTGCCAGCAGCATGAGACAGGGGAAAAAGTCCGGGGAGCTGTTTTTT. Translated: CASSMRQGKKSGELFF.

This clone appeared a single time. This rearrangement joins TRBV6-1 to TRBJ1-4; no firm D call. The germline CDR1 and CDR2 sequences are MNHNS and SASEGT. The CDR3 has 18 residues. Trimming pared 1 base from V and 8 bases from J, leaving 23 bases between. The CDR3 region has the DNA TGTGCCAGCAGTGAAGGGGTAACGGCTGTAGCCCGTTGGGAAAAACTGTTTTTT. Translated: CASSEGVTAVARWEKLFF.

This rearrangement joins TRBV19 to TRBJ1-6; no reliable D call. The CDR3 totals 16 residues. CDR1 and CDR2 from the germline V gene are LNHDA and SQIVND (reference sequence). Trimming left V 2 bases short and J 6 bases short, with 14 bases between. CDR3 bases: TGTGCCAGTAGTATATCCCGAGGGAATATTAATTCACCCCTCCACTTT. It codes for CASSISRGNINSPLHF. The whole variable domain, remainder taken from reference TRBV19 and TRBJ1-6, is DGGITQSPKYLFRKEGQNVTLSCEQNLNHDAMYWYRQDPGQGLRLIYYSQIVNDFQKGDIAEGYSVSREKKESFPLTVTSAQKNPTAFYLCASSISRGNINSPLHFGNGTRLTVT.

This sequence joins TRBV9 and TRBJ2-2; 7 bases align to TRBD1. The CDR3 is 13 amino acids. CDR1 and CDR2 from the germline V gene are SGDLS and YYNGEE. J gave up 6 bases and V 8 bases, and 7 bases lay outside the gene matches. The CDR3 region is CASQTGLSGELFF. CDR3 coding DNA: TGTGCCAGTCAGACAGGGCTTTCCGGGGAGCTGTTTTTT.